Below, 30 T cell receptor beta chains from the same sample are listed, as sequenced in a study of regulatory T cells in long-lasting Graves disease. Time point specified: persistent/refractory GD, antithyroid drugs over 5 years with positive TRAb. The authors made the TCR library using RNA they extracted from PBMCs. Arm-PCR of CDR3 regions and iRepertoire HTBI primers were used to build TCR beta libraries. TCRdb re-called the multiplex PCR reads through MiXCR, storing one row per CDR3 protein. This sample has around 400,000 distinct CDR3 sequences; roughly 25% occur once, and the top ten carry around a quarter. Sample: peripheral blood mononuclear cells (PBMCs), taken when the disease was refractory, from a patient treated with antithyroid drugs. These TCRs come from a woman aged 40 to 49 with Graves disease.

At least ten counts were recorded for this clonotype. The chain is built from TRBV3-1 and TRBJ2-5, with unresolved D. Per germline, CDR1 LGHDT and CDR2 YNNKEL (reference sequence). The CDR3 runs 13 residues. V dropped 1 base and J dropped 5 bases, with 8 bases sitting between them. The CDR3 DNA is TGTGCCAGCAGCCAAGGGATCTCTGAGACCCAGTACTTC. Encoded protein: CASSQGISETQYF.

This clonotype was seen ten or more times. J is TRBJ2-7 and V is TRBV12-3 or TRBV12-4; D unclear. Trimming shortened V by 6 bases and J by 6 bases, and 9 bases separated the two germline ends. The length of the CDR3 is 11 residues. The CDR3 sequence is CASSRKSEQYF. CDR3 nucleotides: TGTGCCAGCAGCCGTAAATCCGAGCAGTACTTC.

This clonotype was seen just once. A single base separates this from a much larger clone, so it may be a read error. The J gene is TRBJ2-7, the V gene TRBV10-3; TRBD2 matches 14 bases. The CDR3 totals 15 residues. Germline CDR1 is ENHRY and CDR2 is SYGVKD. The junction had 6 bases not matched to a gene; V was cut back by 4 bases and J by 7 bases. CDR3 nucleotide sequence: TGTGCCATCAGTGGGTCGACTAGCGGGAGGGATGAGCAGTACTTC. Translated: CAISGSTSGRDEQYF.

This clonotype has ten or more counts. The gene calls are TRBV3-1 and TRBJ1-5; D ambiguous. Deletions cut 2 bases from V and 4 bases from J, with 3 bases between. The CDR3 covers 12 residues. Germline CDR1 reads LGHDT; CDR2 reads YNNKEL (reference sequence). DNA of the CDR3: TGTGCCAGCAGCCAACCAAATCAGCCCCAGCATTTT. Translating gives CASSQPNQPQHF.

This clonotype was counted only a few times. This chain uses TRBV12-3 or TRBV12-4 with TRBJ2-7; TRBD2 might be the D (5 bases). Trimming removed 5 bases at V and 4 bases at J, with 12 bases between. The CDR3 is 13 amino acids. The CDR3 coding sequence is TGTGCCAGCAGTCTCGGGGTTTTTTACGAGCAGTACTTC. Residues: CASSLGVFYEQYF.

This clonotype was counted many times. The chain recombines TRBV2 with TRBJ2-7; D unclear. V lost 6 bases, J lost 4 bases, and 19 bases lay in between. The V gene's germline CDR1 is SNHLY and CDR2 FYNNEI. The CDR3 is made up of 15 amino acids. The CDR3 is CASRGLVWKRYEQYF. In DNA form, the CDR3 reads TGTGCCAGCAGGGGTCTGGTCTGGAAACGGTACGAGCAGTACTTC.

This CDR3 reads CAIGGQGQETQYF. The CDR3 DNA follows: TGTGCCATCGGCGGACAGGGTCAAGAGACCCAGTACTTC. The J gene is TRBJ2-5, the V gene TRBV10-3; 8 bases match TRBD1. V was clipped by 8 bases and J by 2 bases; unmatched bases: 4. The germline V gene encodes CDR1 ENHRY and CDR2 SYGVKD. The CDR3 length is 13 residues.

This clonotype showed up many times. The chain employs TRBV12-3 or TRBV12-4 and TRBJ1-2; D uncertain. This CDR3 has 16 amino acids. V shed 2 bases and J shed 0 bases, with 13 bases lying between them. The CDR3 region has the DNA TGTGCCAGCAGTTTACCCCTGACCGTCGCTAACTATGGCTACACCTTC. Protein: CASSLPLTVANYGYTF.

A few counts support this clonotype. The chain joins TRBV28 to TRBJ2-7; TRBD1 agrees at 12 bases. This CDR3 has 13 residues. V gave up 6 bases and J gave up 6 bases; unmatched junction bases: 3. Germline values: CDR1 MDHEN, CDR2 SYDVKM. The CDR3 protein is CASSRDRGPEQYF. The CDR3 DNA sequence: TGTGCCAGCAGCCGGGACAGGGGGCCCGAGCAGTACTTC. Full variable domain (rest looked up from reference TRBV28 and TRBJ2-7): DVKVTQSSRYLVKRTGEKVFLECVQDMDHENMFWYRQDPGLGLRLIYFSYDVKMKEKGDIPEGYSVSREKKERFSLILESASTNQTSMYLCASSRDRGPEQYFGPGTRLTVT.

The chain carries TRBV29-1 and TRBJ2-5; unclear D gene. The ends were cut back, 4 bases at V and 4 bases at J, with 10 bases in the middle. The germline gives CDR1 SQVTM, CDR2 ANQGSEA. CDR3 length equals 12 residues. CDR3 loop: CSVVADSETQYF. The CDR3 DNA reads TGCAGCGTTGTAGCAGACTCAGAGACCCAGTACTTC.

This clonotype has a count of ten or more. This chain uses TRBV28 with TRBJ2-7; 13 bases are a match to TRBD2. V dropped 5 bases and J dropped 2; count of bases not matched to a gene: 9. The CDR3 sequence is 17 residues long. Germline CDR1 and CDR2: MDHEN and SYDVKM. The CDR3 region has the DNA TGTGCCAGCAGTGGACTAGCGGGAGTCTTTCCCCCCTACGAGCAGTACTTC. Its translation is CASSGLAGVFPPYEQYF.

In this sample, this clonotype turned up a few times. CDR3 DNA: TGTGCCAGCAGACTGGCGGGAGGCGAGTTATACGAGCAGTACTTC. This translates into CASRLAGGELYEQYF. This rearrangement joins TRBV6-1 to TRBJ2-7; 8 bases line up with TRBD2. The germline gives CDR1 MNHNS, CDR2 SASEGT. The CDR3 length is 15 residues. Losses at the gene ends were 6 bases for V and 4 bases for J; bases not matched to a gene: 11.

The rearrangement links TRBV3-1 to TRBJ1-6, with a tentative D call TRBD1 (6 bases). Germline V gene lookup returns CDR1 LGHDT and CDR2 YNNKEL (reference sequence). V was trimmed by 5 bases and J by 6 bases, leaving 17 bases between them. The CDR3 contains 16 residues. CDR3 sequence: CASSYYPPGVNSPLHF. The CDR3 region has the DNA TGTGCCAGCAGCTACTATCCCCCAGGGGTTAATTCACCCCTCCACTTT.

This clonotype was counted ten times or more. The gene calls are TRBV2 and TRBJ2-7; TRBD2 matches at 7 bases. CDR3 size: 12 residues. With 8 bases clipped from V and 4 bases from J, the junction kept 5 bases outside the gene matches. Per the germline V gene, CDR1 is SNHLY and CDR2 is FYNNEI. The CDR3 protein is CASGEGLYEQYF. The CDR3, as DNA: TGTGCCAGCGGGGAGGGCCTGTACGAGCAGTACTTC.

This clonotype was counted at least ten times. The V gene is TRBV27, the J gene TRBJ2-5; no clear D. The V and J ends lost 8 bases and 5 bases respectively, with 15 bases between them. CDR1 is MNHEY and CDR2 is SMNVEV in the germline V gene (reference sequence). The CDR3 runs 13 residues. DNA of the CDR3: TGTGCCAGCCAGGACGTGGTGACGGAGACCCAGTACTTC. As protein: CASQDVVTETQYF.

In its sample, this clonotype was seen many times. The rearrangement links TRBV29-1 to TRBJ1-2; perhaps TRBD1 as D (5 bases). Trimming left V 4 bases short and J 4 bases short, with 7 bases between. Germline loops: CDR1 SQVTM, CDR2 ANQGSEA. The CDR3 loop spans 11 amino acids. The CDR3 spells CSVVDSYGYTF. The CDR3 DNA reads as TGCAGCGTTGTTGACAGCTATGGCTACACCTTC.

This clonotype was detected many times. The CDR3 end shows no conserved phenylalanine or tryptophan, and so a read error is likely. The V gene is TRBV28, the J gene TRBJ1-1, with 7 bases identical to TRBD1. The CDR3 has 14 residues. The V gene's germline CDR1 is MDHEN and CDR2 SYDVKM. The ends lost 7 bases at V and 1 base at J; junction bases unmatched: 6. The CDR3: CASTIQGWNTEAFS. CDR3 DNA sequence: TGTGCCAGCACCATACAGGGGTGGAACACTGAAGCTTTCTCT.

V gene TRBV4-1 combines with J gene TRBJ2-5, with TRBD2 as a possible D gene (5 bases). Trimming took off 3 bases at V and 4 bases at J, with 15 bases between the two ends. In germline, CDR1 is MGHRA, CDR2 YSYEKL. The CDR3 loop spans 15 amino acids. The DNA for the CDR3 is TGCGCCAGCAGCCAGATGGAGGCAGCAAGAGAGACCCAGTACTTC. This gives the protein CASSQMEAARETQYF.

This chain uses TRBV7-2 with TRBJ2-7; TRBD2 agrees at 7 bases. CDR1 and CDR2 (germline): SGHTA, FQGNSA. CDR3 length equals 16 residues. The ends lost 2 bases at V and 5 bases at J; junction bases unmatched: 12. The CDR3 DNA reads TGTGCCAGCAGCTTATACGTGGGAGGGAGGGGCGACGAGCAGTACTTC. It is translated as CASSLYVGGRGDEQYF.

This clonotype has at least ten counts. This chain links TRBV28 with TRBJ1-6, with TRBD1 matching over 9 bases. The J segment lost 9 bases and the V segment lost 5 bases, leaving 5 bases of the junction unmatched. The V gene's germline CDR1 is MDHEN and CDR2 SYDVKM. This CDR3 spans 14 amino acids. CDR3: CASSPRTGASPLHF. The CDR3 region has the DNA TGTGCCAGCAGTCCCCGGACAGGGGCTTCACCCCTCCACTTT.

This clonotype occurred many times. V and J are TRBV28 and TRBJ1-4; D call uncertain. The CDR3 runs 14 residues. Germline CDR1 is MDHEN and CDR2 is SYDVKM. V shed 3 bases and J shed 4 bases, with 9 bases lying between them. This CDR3 is CASSFNTVNEKLFF. The CDR3 DNA is TGTGCCAGCAGTTTCAATACAGTTAATGAAAAACTGTTTTTT.

Ten or more counts support this clonotype. This rearrangement joins TRBV7-8 to TRBJ1-6; 8 bases align to TRBD1. The V and J ends lost 6 bases and 8 bases, in that order; junction bases with no gene match: 6. The V gene's germline CDR1 is SGHVS and CDR2 FQNEAQ. The length of the CDR3 is 14 residues. CDR3 sequence reads: CASRPTGAYSPLHF. In DNA form, the CDR3 reads TGTGCCAGCAGGCCGACAGGGGCCTATTCACCCCTCCACTTT.

With regard to this clonotype: A read error may explain this, as a much larger clone is one base away. Lacking the conserved final phenylalanine or tryptophan, this CDR3 likely reflects a read error. This chain connects TRBV3-1 to TRBJ1-5; D is possibly TRBD1 (6 bases). The ends were cut back, 5 bases at V and 5 bases at J, with 10 bases in the middle. Germline V lookup: CDR1 LGHDT, CDR2 YNNKEL (reference sequence). This CDR3 is built from 13 residues. The CDR3 DNA is TGTGCCAGCAGCACAGGGATGGATCAGCCCCAGCATGTT. It codes for CASSTGMDQPQHV.

The chain uses TRBV9 and TRBJ2-7; tentative D call: TRBD2 (6 bases). CDR1 and CDR2 (germline): SGDLS, YYNGEE. This CDR3 region has 14 residues. Trimming left V 0 bases short and J 3 bases short, with 10 bases between. The CDR3 bases are TGTGCCAGCAGCGTAGGGCTAGCGAGCTACGAGCAGTACTTC. Translation gives CASSVGLASYEQYF. Full variable domain (outside the CDR3, taken from reference TRBV9 and TRBJ2-7): DSGVTQTPKHLITATGQRVTLRCSPRSGDLSVYWYQQSLDQGLQFLIQYYNGEERAKGNILERFSAQQFPDLHSELNLSSLELGDSALYFCASSVGLASYEQYFGPGTRLTVT.

This clonotype has at least ten counts. This chain joins TRBV20-1 and TRBJ2-4; D perhaps matches TRBD1 (6 bases). V was clipped by 0 bases and J by 3 bases, with 12 bases between them. Germline loops: CDR1 DFQATT, CDR2 SNEGSKA (reference sequence). The CDR3 sequence is 15 residues long. This CDR3 is CSAREFRGFKNIQYF. The CDR3 region has the DNA TGCAGTGCTAGAGAATTCAGGGGTTTCAAAAACATTCAGTACTTC.

This chain uses TRBV19 with TRBJ2-4, with 7 positions matching TRBD1. Germline V CDR1 and CDR2: LNHDA, SQIVND (reference sequence). The J segment lost 6 bases and the V segment lost 8 bases, leaving 7 bases of the junction unmatched. CDR3 length: 13 residues. CDR3 residues: CASARAGGNIQYF. The CDR3 DNA reads TGTGCCAGTGCTCGCGCAGGGGGAAACATTCAGTACTTC.

The rearrangement links TRBV20-1 to TRBJ2-7; D is unclear. Germline lookup yields CDR1 DFQATT and CDR2 SNEGSKA (reference sequence). The CDR3 has 11 residues. The V gene lost 6 bases and the J gene lost 3 bases, with 9 bases spanning the gap. CDR3 protein: CSAEDDYEQYF. For the CDR3, the DNA is TGCAGTGCCGAGGACGACTACGAGCAGTACTTC.

This clonotype was detected ten times or more. The chain employs TRBV19 and TRBJ2-4, with TRBD1 matching 9 bases. Germline V gene data show CDR1 as LNHDA and CDR2 as SQIVND (reference sequence). The CDR3 runs 16 residues. The V gene end was trimmed by 7 bases and the J gene end by 6 bases; junction bases not matched to a gene: 13. CDR3 protein: CASTPEGTGWTNIQYF. DNA of the CDR3: TGTGCCAGTACCCCCGAGGGGACAGGGTGGACAAACATTCAGTACTTC.

The chain links TRBV20-1 to TRBJ2-1; the D gene is possibly TRBD2 (6 bases). The V and J ends lost 4 bases and 8 bases respectively, with 18 bases between them. CDR1 and CDR2 from the germline V gene are DFQATT and SNEGSKA (reference sequence). The length of the CDR3 is 14 residues. CDR3 sequence reads: CSAKTRRRSDEQFF. In DNA form, the CDR3 reads TGCAGTGCTAAGACTAGAAGGCGTTCGGATGAGCAGTTCTTC.

This clonotype was seen ten or more times. This chain links TRBV28 with TRBJ1-2; TRBD1 matches 7 bases. V gave up 5 bases and J gave up 6 bases; unmatched junction bases: 21. The CDR3 contains 18 residues. Germline V gives CDR1 MDHEN, CDR2 SYDVKM. The CDR3 is CASSPSPTGVPRGNGYTF. CDR3 DNA sequence: TGTGCCAGCAGTCCCTCGCCCACAGGGGTCCCGAGAGGAAATGGCTACACCTTC.